These 8 T cell receptor beta chains were all obtained from the same sample, sequenced in a study of blood T cell repertoires in COVID-19. Assay used: immunoSEQ multiplex PCR; TCRdb lists only in-frame clones, some missing. The table has 95,000 to 150,000 clones, almost 90% seen once; the top ten hold roughly 1%. The sequencing sample was made of peripheral blood. These receptor sequences come from a woman between 50 and 59 years old with active or convalescent COVID-19.

The chain carries TRBV19 and TRBJ1-1; no definite D call. With 4 bases removed from V and 10 bases from J, the gap between germline ends came to 13 bases. CDR3 length: 12 residues. From germline, CDR1 is LNHDA and CDR2 SQIVND (reference sequence). CDR3: CASSTPGLRAFF. The CDR3, as DNA: TGTGCCAGTAGTACCCCCGGGTTACGAGCTTTCTTT.

This chain uses TRBV28 with TRBJ2-5; 11 nucleotides line up with TRBD2. The CDR3 extends over 16 amino acids. Germline CDR1 MDHEN, CDR2 SYDVKM. With 7 bases clipped from V and 3 bases from J, the junction kept 10 bases outside the gene matches. CDR3 DNA: TGTGCCAGCATCAAAGTAGGACTAGCGGGTAAAGAGACCCAGTACTTC. Translated: CASIKVGLAGKETQYF.

The V and J genes are TRBV28 and TRBJ1-1; 8 nucleotides agree with TRBD1. The CDR3 runs to 14 residues. From germline, CDR1 is MDHEN and CDR2 SYDVKM. With 4 bases clipped from V and 1 base from J, the junction kept 2 bases outside the gene matches. The CDR3 protein is CASSSTGGNTEAFF. CDR3 sequence (DNA): TGTGCCAGCAGTTCCACAGGGGGGAACACTGAAGCTTTCTTT.

The chain couples TRBV27 to TRBJ2-1, with 9 positions matching TRBD1. Per the germline V gene, CDR1 is MNHEY and CDR2 is SMNVEV (reference sequence). V was pared by 6 bases and J by 5 bases, with 8 bases of the junction left unmatched. The CDR3 length is 15 residues. CDR3 sequence: CASSPGDRVDNEQFF. DNA for the CDR3: TGTGCCAGCAGCCCCGGGGACAGGGTCGACAATGAGCAGTTCTTC.

A few counts support this clone. J is TRBJ1-6 and V is TRBV12-3 or TRBV12-4, with D unresolved. Trimming shortened V by 5 bases and J by 9 bases, and 11 bases separated the two germline ends. The CDR3 loop spans 13 amino acids. The DNA of the CDR3 is TGTGCCAGCAGTCGGTCGGAGGGTTCACCCCTCCACTTT. Amino acid sequence: CASSRSEGSPLHF.

In DNA, the CDR3 is TGTGCCAGCAGTAAGGACAGGGCGTACTATGGCTACACCTTC. Its translation is CASSKDRAYYGYTF. V gene TRBV5-6 combines with J gene TRBJ1-2; 8 bases fit TRBD1. CDR1 is SGHDT, CDR2 YYEEEE, per germline. With 5 bases clipped from V and 3 bases from J, the junction kept 6 bases outside the gene matches. The CDR3 sequence is 14 residues long.

CDR3 loop: CASSLAAGSNEQFF. CDR3 sequence (DNA): TGTGCCAGCAGCTTAGCGGCGGGGTCCAATGAGCAGTTCTTC. The rearrangement uses TRBV11-3 and TRBJ2-1, with D possibly being TRBD2 (6 bases). V shed 1 base and J shed 6 bases, with 10 bases lying between them. Germline values: CDR1 SGHNT, CDR2 YENEEA. CDR3 length equals 14 residues.

This chain joins TRBV28 and TRBJ2-3; 8 bases line up with TRBD1. CDR1 and CDR2 (germline): MDHEN, SYDVKM. Unmatched junction bases numbered 6, after V lost 4 bases and J lost 3 bases. The CDR3 contains 15 residues. As DNA, the CDR3 is TGTGCCAGCAGTTCCCGGACAGGGATAACAGATACGCAGTATTTT. The encoded protein is CASSSRTGITDTQYF. The full variable domain, its missing parts supplied by reference TRBV28 and TRBJ2-3, is DVKVTQSSRYLVKRTGEKVFLECVQDMDHENMFWYRQDPGLGLRLIYFSYDVKMKEKGDIPEGYSVSREKKERFSLILESASTNQTSMYLCASSSRTGITDTQYFGPGTRLTVL.